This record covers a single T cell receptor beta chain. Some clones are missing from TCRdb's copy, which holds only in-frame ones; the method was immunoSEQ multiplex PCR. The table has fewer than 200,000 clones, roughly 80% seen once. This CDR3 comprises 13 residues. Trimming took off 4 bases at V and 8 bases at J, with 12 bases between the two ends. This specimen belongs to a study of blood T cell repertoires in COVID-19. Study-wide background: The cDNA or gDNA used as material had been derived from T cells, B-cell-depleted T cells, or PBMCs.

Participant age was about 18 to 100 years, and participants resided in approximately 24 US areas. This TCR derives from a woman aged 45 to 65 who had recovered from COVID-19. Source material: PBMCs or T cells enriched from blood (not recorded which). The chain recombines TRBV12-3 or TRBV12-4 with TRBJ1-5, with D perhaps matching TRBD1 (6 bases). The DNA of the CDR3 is TGTGCCAGCAGTTGGGGGGGCCGGGAGCCCCAGCATTTT. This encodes CASSWGGREPQHF.